This TCR beta chain was sequenced in a study of CD8+ T cells in alopecia areata. cDNA prepared by RNA extraction and subsequent reverse transcription served as the template for sequencing. The protocol was immunoSEQ multiplex PCR, while the TCRdb copy is restricted to in-frame clones and leaves out a portion. Here the sample spans around 4,600 clones, about 60% being singletons. Germline CDR1 and CDR2: MRHNA and SNTAGT. V was trimmed by 4 bases and J by 2 bases, leaving 12 bases between them. The CDR3 has 15 amino acids. Treatment specified: oral pan-JAK inhibitor, 5-10 mg twice daily. Peripheral blood and lesional scalp punch biopsies were taken from alopecia areata patients.

The V gene is TRBV6-4, the J gene TRBJ2-1, with D possibly TRBD1 on 6 matching bases. The input for sequencing was skin, taken at week 4, from a patient treated with tofacitinib. This clonotype was obtained from a human donor with alopecia areata. CDR3 DNA: TGTGCCAGCAGTGCAGAGGACAGTCCCTACAATGAGCAGTTCTTC. This sequence encodes CASSAEDSPYNEQFF.